A single sample gave rise to the 24 T cell receptor beta chains below, sequenced in a study of T cells after yellow fever vaccination. TCRdb reprocessed the 5' RACE reads with MiXCR, giving one entry per CDR3 protein. The table has 300,000 to 350,000 distinct CDR3 sequences, around 8.1% seen once. Sequences were derived from PBMCs, sampled approximately 47 days after the first yellow fever vaccination. The source is a young man who received the YFV17D yellow fever vaccine.

This clonotype was detected a few times. The chain links TRBV12-3 or TRBV12-4 to TRBJ2-3, with 7 bases fitting TRBD2. CDR3 length: 16 residues. Unmatched junction bases numbered 8, after V lost 2 bases and J lost 3 bases. Here the CDR3 reads CASSLSRDYRTDTQYF. The CDR3 coding sequence is TGTGCCAGCAGTTTAAGTAGGGACTACCGAACAGATACGCAGTATTTT.

This chain joins TRBV2 and TRBJ2-3; the D gene is possibly TRBD1 (6 bases). Germline V lookup: CDR1 SNHLY, CDR2 FYNNEI. V lost 3 bases and J 8 bases, leaving 12 bases between the germline ends. The CDR3 is 13 residues long. CDR3 DNA sequence: TGTGCCAGCAGTGATGGGGTACAGGGTACGCAGTATTTT. Its protein is CASSDGVQGTQYF.

The J gene is TRBJ2-1, the V gene TRBV6-5; D tentatively reads TRBD1 or TRBD2 (5 bases each). This CDR3 is built from 15 residues. The V end was cut by 2 bases, the J end by 6 bases, with 14 bases between. Germline V gene sequence: CDR1 MNHEY, CDR2 SVGAGI. Written as DNA, the CDR3 is TGTGCCAGCAGTTACACTGGGACGAGACCCAATGAGCAGTTCTTC. This sequence encodes CASSYTGTRPNEQFF.

This chain joins TRBV3-1 and TRBJ2-2, with unresolved D. Germline V gene lookup returns CDR1 LGHDT and CDR2 YNNKEL (reference sequence). This CDR3 spans 13 amino acids. Trimming removed 2 bases from V and 6 bases from J, with 7 bases in between. The CDR3 region is CASSQTSSGELFF. DNA for the CDR3: TGTGCCAGCAGCCAAACGAGTTCCGGGGAGCTGTTTTTT.

This clonotype turned up a few times. The chain joins TRBV7-2 to TRBJ2-3; 8 nucleotides line up with TRBD2. CDR1 and CDR2 from the germline V gene are SGHTA and FQGNSA. The CDR3 sequence is 15 residues long. With 1 base clipped from V and 1 base from J, the junction kept 1 base outside the gene matches. The CDR3 sequence is CASSLDSGGTDTQYF. CDR3 in DNA: TGTGCCAGCAGCTTAGATAGCGGGGGCACAGATACGCAGTATTTT.

This clonotype was observed at least ten times. The chain is built from TRBV7-2 and TRBJ2-1; TRBD1 matches 12 bases. V was pared by 4 bases and J by 9 bases, with 7 bases of the junction left unmatched. Looked up from germline, CDR1 is SGHTA and CDR2 is FQGNSA. CDR3 length: 15 residues. This CDR3 reads CASSSGQGAIGEQFF. CDR3 in DNA: TGTGCCAGCAGCTCGGGACAGGGGGCCATCGGTGAGCAGTTCTTC.

The gene calls are TRBV7-2 and TRBJ2-3; tentatively, D is TRBD1 (5 bases). V was shortened by 7 bases and J by 8 bases, with 16 bases between the two germline ends. The CDR3 consists of 13 residues. Germline V CDR1 and CDR2: SGHTA, FQGNSA. The CDR3 DNA sequence: TGTGCCAGCATCGATAGACAGAAGGGTACGCAGTATTTT. Its translation: CASIDRQKGTQYF. The full variable domain, rest sourced from reference TRBV7-2 and TRBJ2-3, is GAGVSQSPSNKVTEKGKDVELRCDPISGHTALYWYRQSLGQGLEFLIYFQGNSAPDKSGLPSDRFSAERTGGSVSTLTIQRTQQEDSAVYLCASIDRQKGTQYFGPGTRLTVL.

This clonotype came up a few times. The rearrangement joins TRBV7-2 to TRBJ1-2; D is possibly TRBD1 (5 bases). V lost 3 bases to trimming and J lost 4 bases, with 15 bases between them. Germline CDR1 is SGHTA and CDR2 is FQGNSA. The CDR3 spans 15 residues. For the CDR3, the DNA is TGTGCCAGCAGCTTTGGCAGGGCGGAAGGCTATGGCTACACCTTC. It yields the protein CASSFGRAEGYGYTF.

This clonotype was detected ten times or more. As DNA, the CDR3 is TGCGCCAGCAGGATTGAATGGGATCTCGAGACCCAGTACTTC. Translating it yields CASRIEWDLETQYF. The chain carries TRBV5-1 and TRBJ2-5, with D unclear. The germline gives CDR1 SGHRS, CDR2 YFSETQ. The CDR3 length is 14 residues. V was clipped by 5 bases and J by 5 bases, with 16 bases between them.

The chain combines TRBV14 with TRBJ2-7; D perhaps matches TRBD1 (5 bases). The CDR3 spans 14 residues. Per germline, CDR1 SGHDN and CDR2 FVKESK. Trimming took off 3 bases at V and 5 bases at J, with 14 bases between the two ends. This chain's CDR3 is CASSQGQGHHEQYF. In DNA, the CDR3 is TGTGCCAGCAGCCAGGGGCAGGGTCACCACGAGCAGTACTTC. The entire variable domain, with the rest obtained from reference TRBV14 and TRBJ2-7, is as follows: EAGVTQFPSHSVIEKGQTVTLRCDPISGHDNLYWYRRVMGKEIKFLLHFVKESKQDESGMPNNRFLAERTGGTYSTLKVQPAELEDSGVYFCASSQGQGHHEQYFGPGTRLTVT.

This chain joins TRBV7-2 and TRBJ2-2, with D perhaps matching TRBD1 (5 bases). The V and J ends lost 3 bases and 2 bases respectively, with 7 bases between them. CDR1 is SGHTA, CDR2 FQGNSA, per germline. The CDR3 contains 14 residues. The CDR3 coding sequence is TGTGCCAGCAGCTTTTGGACAAACACCGGGGAGCTGTTTTTT. Its protein is CASSFWTNTGELFF.

The rearrangement joins TRBV18 to TRBJ2-3, with no clear D. Germline lookup yields CDR1 KGHSH and CDR2 LQKENI. CDR3 length equals 13 residues. The V gene lost 3 bases and the J gene lost 6 bases, with 10 bases spanning the gap. The CDR3 region is CASSPKAPDTQYF. CDR3 DNA: TGTGCCAGCTCACCCAAAGCTCCGGATACGCAGTATTTT.

As regards this clonotype: The junction differs from germline at one of its ends, possibly a read error. The chain is built from TRBV3-1 and TRBJ2-1; TRBD2 matches 12 bases. This CDR3 is built from 17 residues. The germline V gene has CDR1 LGHDT and CDR2 YNNKEL (reference sequence). The CDR3 DNA reads as TGTGCCAGCTGCCACCCTCTAGCGGGGGGGACGAGTAATGAGCAGTTCTTC. It codes for CASCHPLAGGTSNEQFF.

The V gene is TRBV18, the J gene TRBJ2-5; possibly TRBD2 for D (6 bases). V was pared by 2 bases and J by 3 bases, with 10 bases between. The CDR3 spans 14 residues. The germline V gene encodes CDR1 KGHSH and CDR2 LQKENI. The DNA of the CDR3 is TGTGCCAGCTCACCAGCGACTAGAGAAGAGACCCAGTACTTC. Translation: CASSPATREETQYF. The variable domain in full, with the rest retrieved from reference TRBV18 and TRBJ2-5, is NAGVMQNPRHLVRRRGQEARLRCSPMKGHSHVYWYRQLPEEGLKFMVYLQKENIIDESGMPKERFSAEFPKEGPSILRIQQVVRGDSAAYFCASSPATREETQYFGPGTRLLVL.

The CDR3 nucleotides are TGTGCCAGCACCCTGGGGGGCAAGGGCTACACCTTC. It encodes CASTLGGKGYTF. The chain combines TRBV12-3 or TRBV12-4 with TRBJ1-2, with D possibly TRBD1 on 6 matching bases. The V gene lost 7 bases and the J gene lost 8 bases, with 14 bases spanning the gap. This CDR3 is 12 amino acids long.

This chain uses TRBV12-3 or TRBV12-4 with TRBJ1-5, with unresolved D. The CDR3 has 15 amino acids. V shed 6 bases and J shed 6 bases, with 18 bases lying between them. As DNA, the CDR3 is TGTGCCAGCAGCAAGACATGGCCAACGGTTCAGCCCCAGCATTTT. Amino acid sequence: CASSKTWPTVQPQHF.

This clonotype was observed a handful of times. This rearrangement joins TRBV12-3 or TRBV12-4 to TRBJ1-4; D uncertain. The CDR3 is made up of 16 amino acids. The germline V and J ends were trimmed by 1 base and 0 bases, with 9 bases remaining between them. For the CDR3, the DNA is TGTGCCAGCAGTTTAGGGACCCTTGCAACTAATGAAAAACTGTTTTTT. As protein: CASSLGTLATNEKLFF.

V gene TRBV14 combines with J gene TRBJ2-3; 10 bases are shared with TRBD1. V gave up 2 bases and J gave up 3 bases; unmatched junction bases: 5. The CDR3 has 16 amino acids. Per germline, CDR1 SGHDN and CDR2 FVKESK. The CDR3 coding sequence is TGTGCCAGCAGCCAATGGGGACAGGGGAAGACAGATACGCAGTATTTT. It encodes CASSQWGQGKTDTQYF.

This clonotype has ten or more counts. This rearrangement joins TRBV12-3 or TRBV12-4 to TRBJ1-3; D perhaps matches TRBD1 (6 bases). There are 15 residues in the CDR3. V was pared by 3 bases and J by 0 bases, with 9 bases between. The CDR3 DNA follows: TGTGCCAGCAGTTTGGACAGTTACTCTGGAAACACCATATATTTT. Translation: CASSLDSYSGNTIYF.

This clonotype was recorded at least ten times. This chain links TRBV11-2 with TRBJ2-1; 12 nucleotides agree with TRBD2. Germline V gene data show CDR1 as SGHAT and CDR2 as FQNNGV. V dropped 4 bases and J dropped 11; count of bases not matched to a gene: 9. The CDR3 consists of 15 residues. CDR3 DNA: TGTGCCAGCAGCTCCTCGGCTAGCGGGGGGGCTCAGCAGTTCTTC. It translates to CASSSSASGGAQQFF.

J is TRBJ2-6 and V is TRBV19; a possible D gene is TRBD1 (5 bases). In germline, CDR1 is LNHDA, CDR2 SQIVND (reference sequence). Trimming shortened V by 7 bases and J by 0 bases, and 10 bases separated the two germline ends. The CDR3 extends over 15 amino acids. The CDR3 sequence is CASTVGHSGANVLTF. As DNA, the CDR3 is TGTGCCAGTACGGTGGGGCACTCTGGGGCCAACGTCCTGACTTTC.

This clonotype was counted a few times. The chain joins TRBV4-3 to TRBJ2-3, with D uncertain. Trimming shortened V by 0 bases and J by 5 bases, and 6 bases separated the two germline ends. The CDR3 sequence is 13 residues long. Germline V gene lookup returns CDR1 LGHNA and CDR2 YSLEER. This chain's CDR3 is CASSQDIEDTQYF. The CDR3 DNA reads as TGCGCCAGCAGCCAAGATATAGAAGATACGCAGTATTTT.

The rearrangement links TRBV4-3 to TRBJ1-1; D ambiguous. The CDR3 consists of 14 residues. Germline V gives CDR1 LGHNA, CDR2 YSLEER. Trimming cost V 0 bases and J 8 bases, with 13 bases left between them. CDR3 loop: CASSQDTHSLEAFF. CDR3 coding DNA: TGCGCCAGCAGCCAAGATACTCACAGCCTCGAAGCTTTCTTT.

This clonotype was counted only a few times. The V gene is TRBV12-3 or TRBV12-4, the J gene TRBJ2-7; D possibly matches TRBD1 or TRBD2 (5 bases each). CDR3 length: 15 residues. Trimming cost V 5 bases and J 2 bases, with 16 bases left between them. CDR3 DNA: TGTGCCAGCAGTGACCACCGGGACGGTACCTACGAGCAGTACTTC. Translation gives CASSDHRDGTYEQYF.